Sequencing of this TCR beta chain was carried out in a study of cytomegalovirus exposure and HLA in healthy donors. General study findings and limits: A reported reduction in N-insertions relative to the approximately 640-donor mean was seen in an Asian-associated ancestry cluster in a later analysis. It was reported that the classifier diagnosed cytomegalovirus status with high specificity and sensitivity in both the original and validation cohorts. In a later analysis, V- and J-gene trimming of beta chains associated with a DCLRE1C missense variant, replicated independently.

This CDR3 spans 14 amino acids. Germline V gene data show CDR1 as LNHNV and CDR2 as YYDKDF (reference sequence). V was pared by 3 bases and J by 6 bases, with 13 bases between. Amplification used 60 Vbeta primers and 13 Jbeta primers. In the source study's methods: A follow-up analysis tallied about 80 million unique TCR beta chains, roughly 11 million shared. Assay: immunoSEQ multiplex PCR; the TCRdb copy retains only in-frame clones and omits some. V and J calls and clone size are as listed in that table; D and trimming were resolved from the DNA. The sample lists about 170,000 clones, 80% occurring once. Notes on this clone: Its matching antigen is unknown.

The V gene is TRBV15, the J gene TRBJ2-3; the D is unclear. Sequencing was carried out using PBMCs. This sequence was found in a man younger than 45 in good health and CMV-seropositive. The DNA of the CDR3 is TGTGCCACCAGCAGCCGACTCGGTAGCGATACGCAGTATTTT. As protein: CATSSRLGSDTQYF.